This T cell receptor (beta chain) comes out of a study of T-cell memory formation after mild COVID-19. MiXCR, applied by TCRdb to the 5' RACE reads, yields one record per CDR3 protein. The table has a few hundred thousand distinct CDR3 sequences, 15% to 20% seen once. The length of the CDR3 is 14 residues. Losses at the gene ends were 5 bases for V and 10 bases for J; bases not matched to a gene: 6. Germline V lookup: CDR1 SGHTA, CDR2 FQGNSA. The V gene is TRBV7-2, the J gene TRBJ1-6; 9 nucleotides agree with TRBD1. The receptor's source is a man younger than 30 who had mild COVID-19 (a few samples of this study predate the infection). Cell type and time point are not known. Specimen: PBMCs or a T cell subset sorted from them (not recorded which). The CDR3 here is CASSREGQGSPLHF. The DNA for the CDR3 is TGTGCCAGCAGCCGGGAGGGACAGGGCTCACCCCTCCACTTT.